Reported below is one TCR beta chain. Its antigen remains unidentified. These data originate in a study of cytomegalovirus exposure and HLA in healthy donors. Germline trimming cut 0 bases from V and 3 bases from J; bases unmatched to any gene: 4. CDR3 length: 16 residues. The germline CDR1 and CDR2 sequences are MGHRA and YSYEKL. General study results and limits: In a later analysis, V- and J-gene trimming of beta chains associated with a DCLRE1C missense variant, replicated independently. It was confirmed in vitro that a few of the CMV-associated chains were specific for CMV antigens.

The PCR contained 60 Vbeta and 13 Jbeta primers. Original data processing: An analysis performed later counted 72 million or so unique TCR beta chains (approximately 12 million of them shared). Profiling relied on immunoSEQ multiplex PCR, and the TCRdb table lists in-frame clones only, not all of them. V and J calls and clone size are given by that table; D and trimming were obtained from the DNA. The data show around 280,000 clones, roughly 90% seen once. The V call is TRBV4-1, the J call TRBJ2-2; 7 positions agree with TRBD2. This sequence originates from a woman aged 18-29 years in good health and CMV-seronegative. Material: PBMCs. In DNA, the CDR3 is TGCGCCAGCAGCCAAGAAGCTAGCGGCTACACCGGGGAGCTGTTTTTT. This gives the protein CASSQEASGYTGELFF.